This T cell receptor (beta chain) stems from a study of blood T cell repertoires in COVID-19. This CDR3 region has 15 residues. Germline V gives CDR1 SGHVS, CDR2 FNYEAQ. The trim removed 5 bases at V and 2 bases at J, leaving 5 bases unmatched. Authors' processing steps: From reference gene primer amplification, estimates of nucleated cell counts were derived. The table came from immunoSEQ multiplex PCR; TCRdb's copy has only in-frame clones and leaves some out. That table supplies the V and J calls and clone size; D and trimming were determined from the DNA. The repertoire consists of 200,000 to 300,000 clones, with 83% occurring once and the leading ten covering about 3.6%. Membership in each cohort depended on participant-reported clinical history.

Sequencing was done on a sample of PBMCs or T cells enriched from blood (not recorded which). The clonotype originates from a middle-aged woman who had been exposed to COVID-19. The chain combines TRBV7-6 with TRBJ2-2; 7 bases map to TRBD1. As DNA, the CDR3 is TGTGCCAGCAGCCCCGGGACAGTTAACACCGGGGAGCTGTTTTTT. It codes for CASSPGTVNTGELFF. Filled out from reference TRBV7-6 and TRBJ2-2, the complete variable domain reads GAGVSQSPRYKVTKRGQDVALRCDPISGHVSLYWYRQALGQGPEFLTYFNYEAQQDKSGLPNDRFSAERPEGSISTLTIQRTEQRDSAMYRCASSPGTVNTGELFFGEGSRLTVL.